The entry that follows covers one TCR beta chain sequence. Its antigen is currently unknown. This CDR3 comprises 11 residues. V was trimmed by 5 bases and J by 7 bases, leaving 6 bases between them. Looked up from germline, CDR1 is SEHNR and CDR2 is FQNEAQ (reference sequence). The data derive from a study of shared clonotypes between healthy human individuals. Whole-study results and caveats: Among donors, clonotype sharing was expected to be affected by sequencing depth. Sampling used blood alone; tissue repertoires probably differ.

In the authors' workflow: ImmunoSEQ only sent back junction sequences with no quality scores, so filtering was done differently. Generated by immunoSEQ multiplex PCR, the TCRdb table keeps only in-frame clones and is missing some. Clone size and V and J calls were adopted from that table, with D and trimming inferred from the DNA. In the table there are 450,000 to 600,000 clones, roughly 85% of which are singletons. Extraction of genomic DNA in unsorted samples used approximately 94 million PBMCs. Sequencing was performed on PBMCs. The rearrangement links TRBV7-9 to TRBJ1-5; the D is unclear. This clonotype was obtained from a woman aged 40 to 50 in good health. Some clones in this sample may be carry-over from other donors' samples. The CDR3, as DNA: TGTGCCAGCAGCGCAGACCAGCCCCAGCATTTT. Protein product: CASSADQPQHF.